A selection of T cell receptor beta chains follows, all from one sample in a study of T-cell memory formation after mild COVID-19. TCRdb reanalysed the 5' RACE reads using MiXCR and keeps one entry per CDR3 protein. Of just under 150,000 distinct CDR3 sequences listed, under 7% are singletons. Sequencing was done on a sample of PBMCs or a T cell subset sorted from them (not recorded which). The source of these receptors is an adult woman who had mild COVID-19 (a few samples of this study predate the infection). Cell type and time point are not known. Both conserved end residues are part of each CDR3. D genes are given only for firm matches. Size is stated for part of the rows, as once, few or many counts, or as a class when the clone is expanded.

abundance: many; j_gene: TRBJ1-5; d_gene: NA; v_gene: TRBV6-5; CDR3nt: TGTGCCAGCAGTTCCCGACGGAACTATAGCAATCAGCCCCAGCATTTT; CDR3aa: CASSSRRNYSNQPQHF
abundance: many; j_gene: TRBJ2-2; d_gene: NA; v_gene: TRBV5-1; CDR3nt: TGCGCCAGCAGCTCGATGGGGGCGGACACCGGGGAGCTGTTTTTT; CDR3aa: CASSSMGADTGELFF
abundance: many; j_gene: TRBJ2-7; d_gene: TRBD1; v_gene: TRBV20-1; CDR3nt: TGCAGTGCTAGCCGGGACAGCAACTCCTACGAGCAGTACTTC; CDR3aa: CSASRDSNSYEQYF
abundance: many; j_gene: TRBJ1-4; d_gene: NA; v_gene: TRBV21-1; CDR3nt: TGTGCCAGCCGCATGCACACAGGGGGCGCCGCTAATGAAAAACTGTTTTTT; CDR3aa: CASRMHTGGAANEKLFF
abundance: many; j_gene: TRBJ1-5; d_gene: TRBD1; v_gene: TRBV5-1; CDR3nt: TGCGCCAGCAGTCCCGGGACAGGCAAGTATAGCAATCAGCCCCAGCATTTT; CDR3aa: CASSPGTGKYSNQPQHF
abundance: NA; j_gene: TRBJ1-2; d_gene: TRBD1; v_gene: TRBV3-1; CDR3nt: TGTGCCAGCAGCCAGTCGGACAGGCACAACTATGGCTACACCTTC; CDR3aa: CASSQSDRHNYGYTF
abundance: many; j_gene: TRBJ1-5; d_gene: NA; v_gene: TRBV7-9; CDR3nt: TGTGCCAGCAGCTATTACCGGGACGAATTACAAATCCTGCCCCAGCATTTT; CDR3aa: CASSYYRDELQILPQHF
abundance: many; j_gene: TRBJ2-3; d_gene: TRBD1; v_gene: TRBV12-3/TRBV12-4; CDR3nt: TGTGCCAGCAGCCACTCCGGGACAGTCTTGGCGGAAGCCACAGATACGCAGTATTTT; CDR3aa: CASSHSGTVLAEATDTQYF
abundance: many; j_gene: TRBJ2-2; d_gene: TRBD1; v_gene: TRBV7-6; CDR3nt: TGTGCCAGCAGCCAACTGGACAGGGGGGCCGGGGAGCTGTTTTTT; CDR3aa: CASSQLDRGAGELFF
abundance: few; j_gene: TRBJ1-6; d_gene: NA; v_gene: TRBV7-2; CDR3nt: TGTGCCAGCAGCTTAGCCGCCAGGGCGGGGGATTCACCCCTCCACTTT; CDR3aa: CASSLAARAGDSPLHF
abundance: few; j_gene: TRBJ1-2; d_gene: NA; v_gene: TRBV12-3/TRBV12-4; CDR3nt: TGTGCCAGCAGACCAGCGAGCAGGGTATACTATGGCTACACCTTC; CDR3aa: CASRPASRVYYGYTF
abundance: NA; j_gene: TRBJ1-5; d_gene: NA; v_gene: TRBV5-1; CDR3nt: TGCGCCAGCAGCCCAGGCGGTACGAACAATCAGCCCCAGCATTTT; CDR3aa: CASSPGGTNNQPQHF
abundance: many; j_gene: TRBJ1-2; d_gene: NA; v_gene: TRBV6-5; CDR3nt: TGTGCCAGCACCGAAGGGTATTTGAACTATGGCTACACCTTC; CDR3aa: CASTEGYLNYGYTF
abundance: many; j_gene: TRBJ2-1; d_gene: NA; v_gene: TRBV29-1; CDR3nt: TGCAGCGTGTCCCGAGGTTATTCCAATGAGCAGTTCTTC; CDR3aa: CSVSRGYSNEQFF
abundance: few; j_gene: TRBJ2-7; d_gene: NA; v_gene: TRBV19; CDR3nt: TGTGCCAGTAGTAACCAGGAATACTACGAGCAGTACTTC; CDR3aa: CASSNQEYYEQYF
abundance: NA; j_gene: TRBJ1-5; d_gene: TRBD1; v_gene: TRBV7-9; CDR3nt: TGTGCCAGCAGCTTGTGGACAGGGTTGAACAATCAGCCCCAGCATTTT; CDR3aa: CASSLWTGLNNQPQHF
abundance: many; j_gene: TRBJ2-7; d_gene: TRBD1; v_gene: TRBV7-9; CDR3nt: TGTGCCAGCAGCTTTGACAGGGCCTCCTACGAGCAGTACTTC; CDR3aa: CASSFDRASYEQYF
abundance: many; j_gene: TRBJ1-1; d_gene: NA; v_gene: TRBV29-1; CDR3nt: TGCAGCGCAATAAGGGGGGTTATGAACACTGAAGCTTTCTTT; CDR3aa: CSAIRGVMNTEAFF
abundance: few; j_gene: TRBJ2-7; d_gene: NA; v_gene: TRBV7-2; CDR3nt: TGTGCCAGCAGCCCGGGGACTCATCACTCCTACGAGCAGTACTTC; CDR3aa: CASSPGTHHSYEQYF
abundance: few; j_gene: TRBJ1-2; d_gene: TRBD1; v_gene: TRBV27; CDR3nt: TGTGCCAGCAGCAAGACAGGGGAAACCTATGGCTACACCTTC; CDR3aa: CASSKTGETYGYTF
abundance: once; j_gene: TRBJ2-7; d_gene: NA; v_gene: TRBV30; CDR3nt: TGTGCCTGGAGACGGCAGGGGTGGAACGAGCAGTACTTC; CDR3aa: CAWRRQGWNEQYF
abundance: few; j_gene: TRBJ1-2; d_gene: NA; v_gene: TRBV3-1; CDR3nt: TGTGCCAGCAGCCAAGATCTTTCGGTATTTGGCTATGGCTACACCTTC; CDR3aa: CASSQDLSVFGYGYTF
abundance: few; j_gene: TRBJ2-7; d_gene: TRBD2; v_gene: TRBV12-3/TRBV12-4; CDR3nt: TGTGCCAGCAGTCGTAGCGGGAGGGCCCCCTACGAGCAGTACTTC; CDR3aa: CASSRSGRAPYEQYF
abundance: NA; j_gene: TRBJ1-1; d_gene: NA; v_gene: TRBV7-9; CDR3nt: TGTGCCAGCAGCCGACACCTGACGAGCACTGAAGCTTTCTTT; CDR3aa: CASSRHLTSTEAFF
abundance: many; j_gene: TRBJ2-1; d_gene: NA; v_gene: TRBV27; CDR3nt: TGTGCCAGCAGTTCACTAGCATGGAATGAGCAGTTCTTC; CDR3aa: CASSSLAWNEQFF
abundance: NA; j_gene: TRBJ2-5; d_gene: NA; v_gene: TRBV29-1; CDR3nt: TGCAGCGTTCGTCGGGGTGCTCAAGAGACCCAGTACTTC; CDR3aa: CSVRRGAQETQYF
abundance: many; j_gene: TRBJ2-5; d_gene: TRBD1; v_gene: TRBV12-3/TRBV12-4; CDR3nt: TGTGCCAGCAGTTTAGGGACAGGGGGAGAGACCCAGTACTTC; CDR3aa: CASSLGTGGETQYF
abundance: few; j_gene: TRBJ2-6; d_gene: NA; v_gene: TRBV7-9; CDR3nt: TGTGCCAGCAGCCCGCGGACGCCAGAGACCTCTGGGGCCAACGTCCTGACTTTC; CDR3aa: CASSPRTPETSGANVLTF
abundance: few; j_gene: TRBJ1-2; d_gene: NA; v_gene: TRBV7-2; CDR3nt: TGTGCCAGCATCCAGAGGGTAGGGTCTCTCTATGGCTACACCTTC; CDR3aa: CASIQRVGSLYGYTF
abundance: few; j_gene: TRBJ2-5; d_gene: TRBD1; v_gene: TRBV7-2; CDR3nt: TGTGCCAGCAGCTCCCAACAGGGGCTAGAGACCCAGTACTTC; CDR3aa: CASSSQQGLETQYF
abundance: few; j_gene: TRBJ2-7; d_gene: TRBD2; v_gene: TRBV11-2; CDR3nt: TGTGCCAGCGGGGGGGGTGGATACGAGCAGTACTTC; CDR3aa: CASGGGGYEQYF
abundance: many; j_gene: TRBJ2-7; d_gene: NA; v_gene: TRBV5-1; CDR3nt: TGCGCCAGCAGCTTGTCCGGACAGCCCTACGAGCAGTACTTC; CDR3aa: CASSLSGQPYEQYF
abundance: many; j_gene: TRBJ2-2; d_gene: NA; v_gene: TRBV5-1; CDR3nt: TGCGCCAGCAGCTTGGGAGGCACCGGGGAGCTGTTTTTT; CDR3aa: CASSLGGTGELFF
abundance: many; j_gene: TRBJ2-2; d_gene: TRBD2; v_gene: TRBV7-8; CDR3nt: TGTGCCAGCAGCCGACTAGCGGGAGGGTACACCGGGGAGCTGTTTTTT; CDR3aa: CASSRLAGGYTGELFF
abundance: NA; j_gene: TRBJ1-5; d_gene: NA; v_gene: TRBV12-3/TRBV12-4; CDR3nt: TGTGCCAGCAGCTCCGCGGGGGTCAATCAGCCCCAGCATTTT; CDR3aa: CASSSAGVNQPQHF
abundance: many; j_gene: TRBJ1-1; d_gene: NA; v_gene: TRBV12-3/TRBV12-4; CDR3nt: TGTGCCAGCAGTCCTAGGGCCCTGAACACTGAAGCTTTCTTT; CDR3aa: CASSPRALNTEAFF
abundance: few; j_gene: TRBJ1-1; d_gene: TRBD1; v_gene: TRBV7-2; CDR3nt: TGTGCCAGCAGCTCCACTCCAGGGGGCGCATTCCGGCCGACTGAAGCTTTCTTT; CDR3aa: CASSSTPGGAFRPTEAFF
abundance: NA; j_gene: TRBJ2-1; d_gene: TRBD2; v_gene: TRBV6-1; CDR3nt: TGTGCCAGCAGTATCCCCGGAAGGACTAGCTTACCACTAACCGAGGGGCAGTTCTTC; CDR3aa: CASSIPGRTSLPLTEGQFF
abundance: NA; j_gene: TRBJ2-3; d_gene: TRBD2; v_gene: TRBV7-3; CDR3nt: TGTGCCAGCAGCTGGGGAGGGGCAGATACGCAGTATTTT; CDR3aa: CASSWGGADTQYF
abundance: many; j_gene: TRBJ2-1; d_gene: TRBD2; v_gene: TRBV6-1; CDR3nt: TGTGCCAGCAGTGACAAAACTACGACTAGCCTATTCAGCTCCTACAATGAGCAGTTCTTC; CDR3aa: CASSDKTTTSLFSSYNEQFF
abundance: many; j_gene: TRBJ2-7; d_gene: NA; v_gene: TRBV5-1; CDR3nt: TGCGCCAGCAGCTTGGTGCGGGACCCCTACGAGCAGTACTTC; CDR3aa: CASSLVRDPYEQYF
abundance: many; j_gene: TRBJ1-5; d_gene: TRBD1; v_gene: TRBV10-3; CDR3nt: TGTGCCATCAAGTCAGGGGGCGAGAATCAGCCCCAGCATTTT; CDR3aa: CAIKSGGENQPQHF
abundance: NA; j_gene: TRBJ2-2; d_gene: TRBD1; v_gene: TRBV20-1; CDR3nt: TGCAGTGCTAGAGATCAGGGGGCGAGGACCGGGGAGCTGTTTTTT; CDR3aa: CSARDQGARTGELFF
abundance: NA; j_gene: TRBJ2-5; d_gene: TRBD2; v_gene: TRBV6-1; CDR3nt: TGTGCCAGCAGTAGGGCCGGGACTAGCCGAGCTGGGACCCAGTACTTC; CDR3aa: CASSRAGTSRAGTQYF